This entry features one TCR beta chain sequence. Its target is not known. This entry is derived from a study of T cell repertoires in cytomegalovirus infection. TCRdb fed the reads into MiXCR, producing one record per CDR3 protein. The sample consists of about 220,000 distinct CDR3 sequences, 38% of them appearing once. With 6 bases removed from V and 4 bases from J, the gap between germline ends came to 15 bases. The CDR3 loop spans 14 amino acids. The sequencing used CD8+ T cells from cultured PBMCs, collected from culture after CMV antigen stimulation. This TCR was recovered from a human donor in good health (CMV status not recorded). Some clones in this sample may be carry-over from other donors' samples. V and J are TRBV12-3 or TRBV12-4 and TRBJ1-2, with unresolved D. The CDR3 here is CASSPGPSTYGYTF. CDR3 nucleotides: TGTGCCAGCAGCCCCGGACCAAGCACCTATGGCTACACCTTC.